A selection of T cell receptor beta chains follows, all from one sample in a study of blood T cells in healthy people across ages. TCRdb processed the 5' RACE reads anew with MiXCR; each CDR3 protein has one entry. The table has approximately 1.5 million distinct CDR3 sequences, approximately 32% seen once. The sample comprised blood. These TCRs come from a woman aged 25 to 39 in good health. Each CDR3 is given with its conserved first and last residue. Clone size is stated in some rows and not others, as once, few, many or a class when expanded.

CSVELGVGYEQYF,TRBV29-1,.
CASSDRGHGSPLHF,TRBV6-6,.
CASSSYRDRGYSGANVLTF,TRBV28,.
CASSGGSLGLAGDNEQFF,TRBV10-1,few
CASSEEGLAGEMNEQFF,TRBV2,.
CSARAGRAYEQYF,TRBV20-1,few
CASSLVTPSYEQYF,TRBV28,few
CASNHRGEKNEQFF,TRBV9,.
CASSYSTLASGEQYF,TRBV6-5,.
CASSLGIGTGPSTDTQYF,TRBV7-9,.
CASSAGEHLRYGYTF,TRBV28,.
CSRYGSSRNEQFF,TRBV29-1,.
CASSLEGYTGAYNEQFF,TRBV7-8,.
CASSVTGTSLDTQYF,TRBV27,few
CASTGGTRRDYTF,TRBV6-6,.
CASSLDHGSREKLFF,TRBV5-1,.
CASGFLTEVF,TRBV12-5,.
CASSEAGTVNYGYTF,TRBV6-1,.
CASGPQGAGGRDTQYF,TRBV28,.
CASSERTGNADVQYF,TRBV12-3/TRBV12-4,once
CASSLVLDQYF,TRBV11-2,.
CASRGTDDYEQYF,TRBV6-2/TRBV6-3,.
CASSSDWGGSGELFF,TRBV6-5,.
CASSLRGGLMNTEAFF,TRBV12-3/TRBV12-4,.
CASSSIIGDRGVDTQYF,TRBV7-9,few
CASRSGLVQETQYF,TRBV12-3/TRBV12-4,.
CASRPMWTGLIYGYTF,TRBV5-1,.
CSVVRGDAEAFF,TRBV29-1,.
CSVVWVEQFF,TRBV29-1,few
CASSQGRAGAYEQYF,TRBV4-1,many
CASSVGPPGQGLGLDSPLHF,TRBV9,.
CASSLDGLGSPLHF,TRBV27,.
CASSLTSSGTGDINYGYTF,TRBV5-1,.
CASSILTGPYEQYF,TRBV19,.
CASSGGGDYEQYF,TRBV4-2,.
CASSLEANTEAFF,TRBV5-1,many
CSARGQTSGANVRTF,TRBV20-1,.
CASSQDGTVRSGANVLTF,TRBV3-1,.
CASSHGGPEEQYF,TRBV12-3/TRBV12-4,few
CASSETASGGAEKTQYF,TRBV2,.
CASSVRGVYQPQHF,TRBV2,.
CASSQNTGDPSNQPQHF,TRBV4-1,.
CASSQLSTDYGYTF,TRBV4-1,.
CASSYPETGETGANVLTF,TRBV12-3/TRBV12-4,.
CSGGRTGVDTEAFF,TRBV20-1,few